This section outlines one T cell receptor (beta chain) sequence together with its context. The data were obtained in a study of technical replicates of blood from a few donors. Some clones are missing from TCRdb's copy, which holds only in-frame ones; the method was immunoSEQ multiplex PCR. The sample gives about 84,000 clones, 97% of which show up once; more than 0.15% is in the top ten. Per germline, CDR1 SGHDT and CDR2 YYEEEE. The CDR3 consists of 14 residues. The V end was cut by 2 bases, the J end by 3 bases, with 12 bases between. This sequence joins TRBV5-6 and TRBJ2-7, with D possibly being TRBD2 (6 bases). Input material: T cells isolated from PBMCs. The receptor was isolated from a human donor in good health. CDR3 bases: TGTGCCAGCAGCTTCGTGGGACTCAACTACGAGCAGTACTTC. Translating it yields CASSFVGLNYEQYF.